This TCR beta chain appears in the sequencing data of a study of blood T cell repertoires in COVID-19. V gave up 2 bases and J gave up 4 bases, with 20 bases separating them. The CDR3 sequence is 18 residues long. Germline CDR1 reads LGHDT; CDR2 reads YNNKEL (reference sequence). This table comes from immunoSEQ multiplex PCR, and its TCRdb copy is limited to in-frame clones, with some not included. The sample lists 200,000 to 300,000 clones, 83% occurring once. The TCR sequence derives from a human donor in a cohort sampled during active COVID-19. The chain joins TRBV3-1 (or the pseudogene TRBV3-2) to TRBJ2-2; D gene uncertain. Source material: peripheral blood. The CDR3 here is CASSQYGRLVGGTGELFF. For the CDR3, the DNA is TGTGCCAGCAGCCAATATGGCAGGTTGGTCGGTGGCACCGGGGAGCTGTTTTTT.